There are many counts of the clone carrying this T cell receptor beta chain. As yet, its antigen is unknown. These data belong to a study of neurological immune-mediated disorders. General study findings and limits: A possible signature was seen in one related-CDR3 cluster, into which phylogenetic grouping placed the repertoires of 18 of 34 multiple sclerosis patients. Multiple sclerosis was found to have the least TCR clonal expansion, below healthy controls, and HTLV-1-associated myelopathy the most. The multiple sclerosis repertoire cluster showed no association with any clinical or MRI feature. The authors stated that larger cohorts are needed. Private repertoires in all groups were suggested, as expanded clones shared no CDR3 amino acid sequences across subjects.

V was pared by 4 bases and J by 5 bases, with 5 bases of the junction left unmatched. The CDR3 is 15 amino acids. The V gene's germline CDR1 is ENHRY and CDR2 SYGVKD. TCRdb passed the 5' RACE reads through MiXCR, listing each CDR3 protein once. Of 65,000 to 85,000 distinct CDR3 sequences in the sample, approximately 3.3% were seen once. The rearrangement joins TRBV10-3 to TRBJ2-5; 12 bases line up with TRBD1. This sequence was found in a woman between 50 and 59 years old with multiple sclerosis. Sequencing was done on a sample of PBMCs. The CDR3 spells CAISGDRGHQETQYF. The CDR3 DNA sequence: TGTGCCATCAGTGGGGACAGGGGGCATCAGGAGACCCAGTACTTC.